The 7 T cell receptor beta chains given below trace back to one sample, sequenced in a study of shared clonotypes between healthy human individuals. The naive CD8 subset, CD45RO-negative cells positively selected for CCR7, excluded terminally differentiated effector memory CD45RA+ cells. The table came from immunoSEQ multiplex PCR; TCRdb's copy has only in-frame clones and leaves some out. Of just over 2,000,000 clones listed, around 96% are singletons. The sequencing sample was made of naive CD8+ T cells sorted from blood. These receptors all stem from a man aged 18 to 30 in good health.

Details on this clone: The sample contains more than one DNA sequence encoding this CDR3. V and J are TRBV19 and TRBJ2-7, with TRBD1 identical over 9 bases. The CDR3 sequence is 14 residues long. Germline assignment: CDR1 LNHDA and CDR2 SQIVND (reference sequence). Trimming cost V 5 bases and J 3 bases; bases outside gene matches: 5. CDR3 residues: CASSAGTGSYEQYF. In DNA, the CDR3 is TGTGCCAGTAGTGCGGGGACAGGGAGCTACGAGCAGTACTTC.

The rearrangement links TRBV5-6 to TRBJ2-7; 9 positions agree with TRBD2. Germline trimming cut 1 base from V and 2 bases from J; bases unmatched to any gene: 7. CDR1 and CDR2 (germline): SGHDT, YYEEEE. The CDR3 is 16 residues long. The CDR3 DNA sequence: TGTGCCAGCAGCTTGACAGGAGCGGGAGGTCCCTACGAGCAGTACTTC. Residues: CASSLTGAGGPYEQYF.

This chain joins TRBV28 and TRBJ2-7, with a possible D match to TRBD1 (5 bases). Trimming removed 5 bases from V and 6 bases from J, with 5 bases in between. CDR1 and CDR2 (germline): MDHEN, SYDVKM. The CDR3 has 10 residues. The CDR3 region is CASSDSEQYF. The CDR3 DNA reads TGTGCCAGCAGTGACAGCGAGCAGTACTTC. The whole variable domain, filled in from reference TRBV28 and TRBJ2-7, reads DVKVTQSSRYLVKRTGEKVFLECVQDMDHENMFWYRQDPGLGLRLIYFSYDVKMKEKGDIPEGYSVSREKKERFSLILESASTNQTSMYLCASSDSEQYFGPGTRLTVT.

The CDR3 region is CASSVYGSTDTQYF. In DNA, the CDR3 is TGTGCCAGCAGTGTTTACGGGAGCACAGATACGCAGTATTTT. The rearrangement links TRBV6-1 to TRBJ2-3; D not certain. The CDR3 runs to 14 residues. The germline gives CDR1 MNHNS, CDR2 SASEGT. V was clipped by 4 bases and J by 0 bases, with 8 bases between them.

The chain links TRBV5-4 to TRBJ2-3, with D perhaps given as TRBD1 or TRBD2 (5 bases each). The V gene's germline CDR1 is SGHNT and CDR2 YYREEE (reference sequence). Trimming took off 0 bases at V and 6 bases at J, with 17 bases between the two ends. This CDR3 has 16 amino acids. The CDR3 DNA reads TGTGCCAGCAGCTTGGTGGGGCCGGAGGTAGTGGATACGCAGTATTTT. Its protein is CASSLVGPEVVDTQYF.

The chain recombines TRBV2 with TRBJ2-2; TRBD1 might be the D (6 bases). The germline CDR1 and CDR2 sequences are SNHLY and FYNNEI. The CDR3 is 13 amino acids. Deletions cut 4 bases from V and 4 bases from J, with 7 bases between. CDR3 protein: CASSGTVTGELFF. The CDR3 DNA sequence: TGTGCCAGCAGTGGGACAGTCACCGGGGAGCTGTTTTTT.

V and J are TRBV2 and TRBJ2-7, with D perhaps TRBD1 (6 bases). This CDR3 is 13 amino acids long. Germline CDR1 SNHLY, CDR2 FYNNEI. V lost 10 bases and J 2 bases, leaving 15 bases between the germline ends. CDR3 amino acids: CATSSTGTYEQYF. CDR3 bases: TGTGCCACATCCTCGACAGGAACCTACGAGCAGTACTTC.